This TCR beta chain appears in the sequencing data of a study of T cells in Graves' hyperthyroidism and ophthalmopathy. The CDR3 regions of TCR beta were amplified from RNA transcripts. In the first-round RT-PCR of the TCR CDR3, the HTBI primer set was used. TCRdb called the multiplex PCR reads again in MiXCR, with one record for every CDR3 protein. The table lists approximately 600,000 distinct CDR3 sequences, about 15% of them singletons. This CDR3 comprises 15 residues. V was pared by 4 bases and J by 6 bases, with 8 bases of the junction left unmatched. The germline CDR1 and CDR2 sequences are SGHNT and YENEEA. This clonotype was counted at least ten times. The antigen remains unidentified. Patients aged 18 to 65 with hyperthyroidism were newly diagnosed, with duration under 2 months. Study results and caveats: A 13 V-J model separated ophthalmopathy from stable hyperthyroidism.

The clonotype was recovered from a woman younger than 45 with Graves' hyperthyroidism that later progressed to Graves' ophthalmopathy. Sequencing was carried out using blood. The gene calls are TRBV11-3 and TRBJ2-1, with TRBD2 identical over 8 bases. For the CDR3, the DNA is TGTGCCAGCAGCTCCAGGTGGAGCGGGAGCAATGAGCAGTTCTTC. This gives the protein CASSSRWSGSNEQFF.